The clone carrying this T cell receptor (beta chain) has a count of ten or more. As yet, its antigen is unknown. Among the patients, aged 18 to 65, hyperthyroidism was newly diagnosed and had lasted under 2 months. Exclusion of a patient resulted from uncontrolled infection, other autoimmune disease, pregnancy or lactation. Researchers took RNA transcripts and amplified the TCR beta CDR3 regions from them. When the TCR CDR3 underwent first-round RT-PCR, the HTBI primer set was used. A single record per CDR3 protein comes from TCRdb applying MiXCR to the multiplex PCR reads. This table holds 250,000 to 300,000 distinct CDR3 sequences, 10% to 15% found once. Germline values: CDR1 MDHEN, CDR2 SYDVKM. CDR3 size: 15 residues. The ends were cut back, 1 base at V and 6 bases at J, with 12 bases in the middle. The entry originates in a study of T cells in Graves' hyperthyroidism and ophthalmopathy. Broader study findings: Most clonotypes expanded in thyroid above 0.001 were likewise present in blood. With a median lead of approximately 6.4 months before onset, the model predicted ophthalmopathy.

The sequence was collected from a woman in her 30s with Graves' hyperthyroidism that later progressed to Graves' ophthalmopathy. The sample consisted of blood. The chain has TRBV28 and TRBJ2-2; D might be TRBD2 (6 bases). CDR3 loop: CASSLFSGESGELFF. The CDR3 bases are TGTGCCAGCAGTTTATTTTCGGGAGAGTCCGGGGAGCTGTTTTTT.